Following are 10 T cell receptor beta chains from one sample sequenced in a study of response to subunit inactivated influenza vaccine. TCRdb called the RT-PCR reads again in MiXCR, with one record for every CDR3 protein. This sample yields 150,000 to 200,000 distinct CDR3 sequences, of which about a tenth are seen a single time; roughly an eighth belongs to the top ten. Sequencing used non-naive T cells sorted from PBMCs, obtained roughly 45 days after vaccination. These receptors were obtained from a man aged 50 or older who received an inactivated influenza vaccine.

The chain recombines TRBV28 with TRBJ2-4; D gene unclear. CDR1 and CDR2 from the germline V gene are MDHEN and SYDVKM. The V end lost 3 bases, the J end lost 2 bases, and 11 bases lay between the germline ends. The CDR3 sequence is 15 residues long. The CDR3 DNA follows: TGTGCCAGCAGTTTGGTAGCCGGACCCAAAAACATTCAGTACTTC. Translation gives CASSLVAGPKNIQYF.

This clonotype was observed at least ten times. The CDR3 here is CSASGGTGVLYEQYF. The CDR3 nucleotides are TGCAGTGCTAGTGGCGGGACAGGGGTTCTCTACGAGCAGTACTTC. The chain combines TRBV20-1 with TRBJ2-7, with 10 bases aligning to TRBD1. Germline CDR1 DFQATT, CDR2 SNEGSKA (reference sequence). V gave up 3 bases and J gave up 3 bases; unmatched junction bases: 8. The CDR3 has 15 amino acids.

This clonotype has more than one count but fewer than ten. The chain links TRBV7-9 to TRBJ2-7, with a possible D match to TRBD2 (6 bases). The V end lost 1 base, the J end lost 0 bases, and 7 bases lay between the germline ends. Germline V gene lookup returns CDR1 SEHNR and CDR2 FQNEAQ (reference sequence). The CDR3 is 14 amino acids. Written as DNA, the CDR3 is TGTGCCAGCAGCTTAGTCGGGGGCTCCTACGAGCAGTACTTC. Its translation is CASSLVGGSYEQYF.

This clonotype has a count of ten or more. The CDR3 loop reads CASSPEGHEQFF. The CDR3 nucleotides read TGCGCCAGCAGCCCGGAGGGGCATGAGCAGTTCTTC. J is TRBJ2-1 and V is TRBV5-1; D may be TRBD2 (6 bases). This CDR3 region has 12 residues. From germline, CDR1 is SGHRS and CDR2 YFSETQ. Trimming removed 4 bases at V and 8 bases at J, with 10 bases between.

V gene TRBV4-2 combines with J gene TRBJ2-7; TRBD2 matches at 12 bases. The CDR3 length is 14 residues. The V gene's germline CDR1 is LGHNA and CDR2 YNFKEQ. V lost 6 bases and J lost 4; bases outside the gene matches: 4. CDR3 region: CASRRLAGEYEQYF. The CDR3 nucleotides read TGTGCCAGCAGACGACTAGCGGGAGAATACGAGCAGTACTTC.

A few counts support this clonotype. This chain links TRBV5-1 with TRBJ2-6; D is unresolved. Germline CDR1 is SGHRS and CDR2 is YFSETQ. Trimming took 0 bases from V and 7 from J, leaving 14 bases between them. The CDR3 extends over 16 amino acids. This chain's CDR3 is CASSLAAVLGANVLTF. CDR3 bases: TGCGCCAGCAGCTTGGCGGCGGTCCTCGGTGCCAACGTCCTGACTTTC.

The chain employs TRBV27 and TRBJ2-3; possible D gene TRBD1, 5 bases. The CDR3 consists of 14 residues. The germline V gene encodes CDR1 MNHEY and CDR2 SMNVEV (reference sequence). V lost 3 bases and J 0 bases, leaving 7 bases between the germline ends. The CDR3 loop reads CASSLKGSTDTQYF. The CDR3 coding sequence is TGTGCCAGCAGTTTGAAGGGGAGCACAGATACGCAGTATTTT.

This chain uses TRBV10-3 with TRBJ2-5; a weak D match, TRBD1 (5 bases). Per the germline V gene, CDR1 is ENHRY and CDR2 is SYGVKD. There are 13 residues in the CDR3. V dropped 11 bases and J dropped 1 base, with 14 bases sitting between them. In DNA form, the CDR3 reads TGTGCCGGTTCCAGGGTAGCCCAAGAGACCCAGTACTTC. Its translation: CAGSRVAQETQYF.

This clonotype was seen a few times. The chain links TRBV10-3 to TRBJ2-4; TRBD2 matches at 7 bases. The trim removed 2 bases at V and 2 bases at J, leaving 3 bases unmatched. This CDR3 is 15 amino acids long. In germline, CDR1 is ENHRY, CDR2 SYGVKD. Here the CDR3 reads CAISERSGTKNIQYF. CDR3 nucleotides: TGTGCCATCAGTGAGAGAAGCGGGACCAAAAACATTCAGTACTTC.

The genes are TRBV5-1 and TRBJ1-6; D call uncertain. CDR1 and CDR2 from the germline V gene are SGHRS and YFSETQ. V lost 2 bases, J lost 9 bases, and 12 bases lay in between. The CDR3 runs to 14 residues. CDR3 protein: CASSFGRGGSPLHF. The CDR3 nucleotides read TGCGCCAGCAGCTTTGGCAGAGGAGGTTCACCCCTCCACTTT.